The 13 T cell receptor beta chains below all came from one sample that was sequenced in a study of blood T cell repertoires in COVID-19. Assay used: immunoSEQ multiplex PCR; TCRdb lists only in-frame clones, some missing. Altogether around 190,000 clones are present, approximately 88% being singletons, with the ten largest covering under 4%. The sample was PBMCs or T cells enriched from blood (not recorded which). The receptors were gathered from a woman aged 25 to 39 who had recovered from COVID-19.

This clone has a handful of counts. V is TRBV6-5 and J is TRBJ1-2; D is ambiguous. Trimming took off 5 bases at V and 6 bases at J, with 13 bases between the two ends. The CDR3 extends over 13 amino acids. Germline values: CDR1 MNHEY, CDR2 SVGAGI. DNA of the CDR3: TGTGCCAGCAGTCGACACCTTTTGGATGGCTACACCTTC. Protein product: CASSRHLLDGYTF.

The chain employs TRBV5-1 and TRBJ2-1, with 12 nucleotides matching TRBD2. With V trimmed by 2 bases and J by 8 bases, 5 bases remained unmatched. This CDR3 is built from 15 residues. Germline CDR1 SGHRS, CDR2 YFSETQ. CDR3 sequence reads: CASSLPSGGADEQFF. The CDR3 DNA sequence: TGCGCCAGCAGCTTACCTAGCGGGGGGGCAGATGAGCAGTTCTTC.

The chain joins TRBV6-5 to TRBJ1-1; D may be TRBD1 (6 bases). The CDR3 consists of 13 residues. Germline-derived CDR1 and CDR2 are MNHEY and SVGAGI. V was cut by 6 bases and J by 11 bases, with 19 bases left in between. For the CDR3, the DNA is TGTGCCAGCAGGCCCCCGGGGGCGGGGGTGGCTTTCTTT. Protein: CASRPPGAGVAFF.

The chain has TRBV5-4 and TRBJ2-7, with 9 bases fitting TRBD2. Losses at the gene ends were 0 bases for V and 0 bases for J; bases not matched to a gene: 1. Germline lookup yields CDR1 SGHNT and CDR2 YYREEE (reference sequence). The CDR3 has 15 amino acids. CDR3 region: CASSLDSGSSYEQYF. CDR3 nucleotide sequence: TGTGCCAGCAGCTTGGATAGCGGGAGCTCCTACGAGCAGTACTTC.

The chain couples TRBV7-9 to TRBJ1-1, with 7 bases that match TRBD1. The CDR3 covers 15 residues. CDR1 SEHNR and CDR2 FQNEAQ come from the germline V gene (reference sequence). V shed 4 bases and J 3 bases; nucleotides not matched to a gene: 8. In DNA, the CDR3 is TGTGCCAGCAGCTCGACACAGGGGTTGGACACTGAAGCTTTCTTT. It codes for CASSSTQGLDTEAFF.

This sequence joins TRBV7-5 and TRBJ1-4; the table's D call, TRBD1, was not checked against the DNA. TRBV7-5 is listed as a pseudogene. This CDR3 is built from 14 residues. The CDR3 loop is CATPSRDKGEKLFF. DNA for the CDR3: TGTGCCACCCCATCCCGGGACAAAGGTGAAAAACTGTTTTTT.

The chain has TRBV7-2 and TRBJ1-4, with D tentatively TRBD1 (5 bases). This CDR3 region has 14 residues. Looked up from germline, CDR1 is SGHTA and CDR2 is FQGNSA. Trimming took 1 base from V and 6 from J, leaving 9 bases between them. CDR3 DNA sequence: TGTGCCAGCAGCTTAGGCGGGGGGGATGAAAAACTGTTTTTT. Translated, it gives CASSLGGGDEKLFF.

The CDR3 loop reads CASSSSGTGNYGYTF. The DNA of the CDR3 is TGTGCCAGCAGCTCGTCCGGGACAGGGAACTATGGCTACACCTTC. The chain carries TRBV11-2 and TRBJ1-2; 9 bases match TRBD1. Germline assignment: CDR1 SGHAT and CDR2 FQNNGV. This CDR3 has 15 residues. J gave up 2 bases and V 4 bases, and 5 bases lay outside the gene matches.

The CDR3 loop is CASSENMGLAGGNEQFF. The CDR3 DNA is TGTGCCAGCAGTGAAAACATGGGACTAGCGGGAGGGAATGAGCAGTTCTTC. The chain has TRBV28 and TRBJ2-1, with 16 positions matching TRBD2. Trimming at V came to 5 bases and at J to 7 bases, leaving 8 bases not matched to a gene. CDR1 is MDHEN and CDR2 is SYDVKM in the germline V gene. The CDR3 contains 17 residues.

The count of this clone is one. The chain couples TRBV2 to TRBJ1-1, with a possible D match to TRBD1 (6 bases). Per the germline V gene, CDR1 is SNHLY and CDR2 is FYNNEI. The CDR3 is 16 residues long. Trimming took 6 bases from V and 0 from J, leaving 17 bases between them. The DNA of the CDR3 is TGTGCCAGCAGGATACAGGGAATTGCCATGAACACTGAAGCTTTCTTT. Its translation: CASRIQGIAMNTEAFF. Looking up the rest from reference TRBV2 and TRBJ1-1 gives the full variable domain: EPEVTQTPSHQVTQMGQEVILRCVPISNHLYFYWYRQILGQKVEFLVSFYNNEISEKSEIFDDQFSVERPDGSNFTLKIRSTKLEDSAMYFCASRIQGIAMNTEAFFGQGTRLTVV.

The V and J genes are TRBV5-1 and TRBJ1-2, with D unclear. This CDR3 has 14 amino acids. The germline V gene has CDR1 SGHRS and CDR2 YFSETQ. V shed 0 bases and J shed 2 bases, with 8 bases lying between them. The DNA for the CDR3 is TGCGCCAGCAGCTTGGGGGAGACCAACTATGGCTACACCTTC. Translating it yields CASSLGETNYGYTF.

J is TRBJ1-1 and V is TRBV6-6, with TRBD1 matching over 8 bases. CDR1 is MNHNY and CDR2 is SVGAGI in the germline V gene (reference sequence). V lost 5 bases, J lost 0 bases, and 11 bases stayed unmatched. CDR3 length: 17 residues. The CDR3 sequence is CASSRPRDRPVNTEAFF. In DNA form, the CDR3 reads TGTGCCAGCAGTCGACCTCGGGACAGGCCCGTGAACACTGAAGCTTTCTTT.

This clone was recorded at least ten times. The rearrangement joins TRBV9 to TRBJ2-5; 11 nucleotides align to TRBD1. Germline V lookup: CDR1 SGDLS, CDR2 YYNGEE. The CDR3 is 16 residues long. Unmatched junction bases numbered 9, after V lost 3 bases and J lost 5 bases. The CDR3 sequence is CASSALTGTGGETQYF. CDR3 bases: TGTGCCAGCAGCGCCCTTACCGGGACAGGGGGTGAGACCCAGTACTTC.